This T cell receptor beta chain appears in the sequencing data of a study of T cells after posttransplantation cyclophosphamide. CDR1 and CDR2 (germline): ENHRY, SYGVKD. V dropped 0 bases and J dropped 1 base, with 3 bases sitting between them. The length of the CDR3 is 14 residues. Clones were sequenced by immunoSEQ multiplex PCR, and TCRdb holds only the in-frame ones, with some missing. Among tens of thousands of clones listed, less than 98% were seen once. This clone turned up a few times. Cells defined as naive were viable CD3+CD4+ or CD3+CD8+ and CCR7+CD45RA+CD45RO-CD95-CD27+CD28+. Sequencing was performed on naive CD4+ T cells sorted from PBMCs. This rearrangement joins TRBV10-3 to TRBJ2-2; no definite D call. This sequence originates from a man over 45 in good health, CMV-negative, and a related stem cell transplant donor. The CDR3 nucleotides are TGTGCCATCAGTGAGTCGCGGAACACCGGGGAGCTGTTTTTT. Translation gives CAISESRNTGELFF.